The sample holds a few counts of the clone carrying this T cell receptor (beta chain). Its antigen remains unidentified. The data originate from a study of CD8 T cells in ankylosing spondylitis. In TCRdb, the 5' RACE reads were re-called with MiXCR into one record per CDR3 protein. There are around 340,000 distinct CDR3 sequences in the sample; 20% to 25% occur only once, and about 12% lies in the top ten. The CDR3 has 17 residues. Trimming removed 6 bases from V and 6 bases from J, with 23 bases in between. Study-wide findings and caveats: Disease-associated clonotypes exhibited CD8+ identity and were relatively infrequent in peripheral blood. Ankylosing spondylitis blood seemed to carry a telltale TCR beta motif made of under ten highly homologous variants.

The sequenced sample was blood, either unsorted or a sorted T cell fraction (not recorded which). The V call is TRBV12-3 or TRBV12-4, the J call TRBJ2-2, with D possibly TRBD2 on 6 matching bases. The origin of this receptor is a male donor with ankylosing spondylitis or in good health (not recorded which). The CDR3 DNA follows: TGTGCCAGCAGCCCAAGGTGGAGACTAGAGACAGCCGGGGAGCTGTTTTTT. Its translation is CASSPRWRLETAGELFF.